The rows below give T cell receptor beta chains drawn from one sample of a study of breast tumors, draining lymph nodes, adjacent tissues. TCRdb analysed the multiplex PCR reads with MiXCR anew, one entry per CDR3 protein. The sample yields some 230,000 distinct CDR3 sequences, around 35% seen once. Sequenced material: axillary lymph node tissue. The receptor source for this set is a female donor with breast cancer. Some clones in this sample may be carry-over from other donors' samples. Both conserved end residues are part of each CDR3. The order of the fields is J gene, clone size, V gene, D gene, CDR3 DNA, CDR3 protein. A D gene is named only where the DNA matches it firmly. A row's size may be missing; if present it is once, few, many or a size class.

TRBJ2-7	.	TRBV29-1	.	TGCAGCTTAGCCGGGACCCGCCTGTACGAGCAGTACTTC	CSLAGTRLYEQYF
TRBJ2-1	many	TRBV4-1	.	TGCGCCAGCAGCCAGTCCGGGACGGCTTACAATGAGCAGTTCTTC	CASSQSGTAYNEQFF
TRBJ2-7	.	TRBV28	.	TGTGCCAGCAGCCTTCCGTGGGACGAGCAGTACTTC	CASSLPWDEQYF
TRBJ2-7	many	TRBV7-2	.	TGTGCCAGCAGCTTAGTGGTACAAGGGTACGAGCAGTACTTC	CASSLVVQGYEQYF
TRBJ1-2	.	TRBV2	TRBD1	TGTGCCAGCAGTGAATCCAGGGGGCTTAACTATGGCTACACCTTC	CASSESRGLNYGYTF
TRBJ2-5	.	TRBV7-8	TRBD2	TGTGCCAGCAGCCCAGGACTAGCGGGAGTCCAAGAGACCCAGTACTTC	CASSPGLAGVQETQYF
TRBJ2-3	many	TRBV24-1	.	TGTGCCACCAGTGATATGACAGGTTTTGGCACAGATACGCAGTATTTT	CATSDMTGFGTDTQYF
TRBJ2-5	.	TRBV6-2/TRBV6-3	TRBD2	TGTGCCAGCAGTTTGGGACTAGCGGGGATGAAAGAGACCCAGTACTTC	CASSLGLAGMKETQYF
TRBJ2-7	many	TRBV4-3	.	TGCGCCAGCAGCCAAAAGGATTGCGGCGGAGATCTTGAGGACGAGCAGTACTTC	CASSQKDCGGDLEDEQYF
TRBJ2-1	many	TRBV7-2	TRBD2	TGTGCCAGCAGTGGGACTAGGGGAGGCAATGAGCAGTTCTTC	CASSGTRGGNEQFF
TRBJ1-4	.	TRBV13	.	TGTGCCAGCAGCTCCCGGAGTAGCGGGATGAGAAATGAAAAACTGTTTTTT	CASSSRSSGMRNEKLFF
TRBJ1-5	many	TRBV4-1	.	TGCGCCAGCAGAGGGACGGCGAATCAGCCCCAGCATTTT	CASRGTANQPQHF
TRBJ2-5	.	TRBV7-2	TRBD2	TGTGCCAGCAGCCTTGGACTAGCGGGCATGGAGACCCCGTACTTC	CASSLGLAGMETPYF
TRBJ2-1	.	TRBV15	TRBD2	TGTGCCGCCAGCAGAGGGCGAGCGGGAGTTTTTGAGCAGTTCTTC	CAASRGRAGVFEQFF
TRBJ1-5	many	TRBV7-8	TRBD1	TGTGCCAGCAGCTTAGGCAGGGGGGATCAGCCCCAGCATTTT	CASSLGRGDQPQHF
TRBJ1-5	many	TRBV2	TRBD1	TGTGCCAGCAGGGCCGGGACAGGGGGCGGTCAGCCCCAGCATTTT	CASRAGTGGGQPQHF
TRBJ1-1	few	TRBV2	TRBD1	TGTGCCAGCACTTCTGGTCAGGGGGCAAGTGAAGCTTTCTTT	CASTSGQGASEAFF
TRBJ2-1	many	TRBV20-1	TRBD2	TGCAGTGCGAATTACGGGACTAGCTCTGGTGAGCAGTTCTTC	CSANYGTSSGEQFF
TRBJ2-3	.	TRBV7-9	.	TGCGCCAGCAGCCAAGATACGCAGTATTTT	CASSQDTQYF
TRBJ2-7	many	TRBV7-9	.	TGTGCCAGCAGCTTAGAAAGGCTGGTGGGGGCAGTTCGAAGCGAGCAGTACTTC	CASSLERLVGAVRSEQYF
TRBJ1-1	.	TRBV5-1	.	TGCGCCAGCAGCTTGGTTGGTGTGGGCACTGAAGCTTTCTTT	CASSLVGVGTEAFF
TRBJ2-5	.	TRBV7-3	TRBD1	TGTGCCAGCAGCCGACGGGACAGGGGGGCTTCCCAAGAGACCCAGTACTTC	CASSRRDRGASQETQYF
TRBJ1-2	.	TRBV2	TRBD1	TGTGCCAGCAGTGCTCCGGGACAGGGGGAATCTGGCTACACCTTC	CASSAPGQGESGYTF
TRBJ2-2	.	TRBV24-1	.	TGTGCCACCAGTGGCCGCTCGGGGCGGGAGCTGTTTTTT	CATSGRSGRELFF
TRBJ1-6	.	TRBV2	.	TGTGCCAGCAGTGACCCTAGCGGGACGACCGGGGCTCCTAATTCACCCCTCCACTTT	CASSDPSGTTGAPNSPLHF
TRBJ2-1	.	TRBV20-1	TRBD2	TGCAGTGCTAGCTCTAGCGGGGGGGCACACAATGAGCAGTTCTTC	CSASSSGGAHNEQFF
TRBJ2-5	many	TRBV6-6	TRBD2	TGTGCCAGCAGTTACTCGATGCTAGCGGGGGGACGCGAAGAGACCCAGTACTTC	CASSYSMLAGGREETQYF
TRBJ1-2	many	TRBV7-9	.	TGTGCCAGCAGCCCCAGGCCTGTCCCAGGCTATGGCTACACCTTC	CASSPRPVPGYGYTF
TRBJ2-3	.	TRBV12-5	TRBD2	TGTGCTAGTGGTTTGGTAGGAGCTAGCGGGGGACCCGTGGTGTATTTT	CASGLVGASGGPVVYF
TRBJ2-1	many	TRBV20-1	.	TGCAGTGCGAACCGGGACACCGGTGAGCAGTTCTTC	CSANRDTGEQFF
TRBJ1-1	few	TRBV19	.	TGTGCCAGCCGGGACCTTTACACTGAAGCTTTCTTT	CASRDLYTEAFF
TRBJ1-5	many	TRBV12-5	.	TGTGCTAGTGGTTTGGATCAGCCCCAGCATTTT	CASGLDQPQHF
TRBJ2-7	.	TRBV12-1	.	TGTGCCAGCAGCTTTAAGGATGGGAGGGGAGGGCAGTACTTC	CASSFKDGRGGQYF
TRBJ2-5	.	TRBV20-1	TRBD1	TGCAGTGCTAGTCCTGGACAGGGGGGAGGTGAGACCCAGTACTTC	CSASPGQGGGETQYF
TRBJ1-2	few	TRBV28	TRBD1	TGTGCCAGCAGTGAAAGGACAGGGAAGTATGGCTACACCTTC	CASSERTGKYGYTF
TRBJ2-3	.	TRBV7-8	TRBD2	TGTGCCAGCAGATACGGGACTAGCGCCCCTAGCACAGATACGCAGTATTTT	CASRYGTSAPSTDTQYF
TRBJ2-3	many	TRBV7-2	TRBD1	TGTGCCAGCAGCTTAAGAGGACAGGCCAGGGATACGCAGTATTTT	CASSLRGQARDTQYF
TRBJ1-1	few	TRBV2	.	TGTGCCAGCAGCCCCTCAGGGGTGAACACTGAAGCTTTCTTT	CASSPSGVNTEAFF
TRBJ2-7	many	TRBV30	TRBD1	TGTGCCTGGAGCGGGGTGACAGGGGTCTACGAGCAGTACTTC	CAWSGVTGVYEQYF
TRBJ2-3	many	TRBV20-1	.	TGCAGTGCTAGCGTTTGGGGGGCAGATACGCAGTATTTT	CSASVWGADTQYF
TRBJ2-1	many	TRBV19	.	TGTGCCAGTAGTATGACGAGAGTGGCGGCCTCCTACAATGAGCAGTTCTTC	CASSMTRVAASYNEQFF
TRBJ1-5	few	TRBV3-1	TRBD1	TGTGCCAGCAGCCCGTCCGGGACAGAGAATCAGCCCCAGCATTTT	CASSPSGTENQPQHF
TRBJ2-2	many	TRBV2	.	TGTGCCAGCAGGTTAAATTCGGACACCGGGGAGCTGTTTTTT	CASRLNSDTGELFF
TRBJ1-2	.	TRBV9	TRBD1	TGTGCCAGCAGCGGCGGACAGGCAAACTATGGCTACACCTTC	CASSGGQANYGYTF
TRBJ2-5	.	TRBV20-1	TRBD2	TGCAGTGCTAGAGCGCCGGGGGGGACCCAGTACTTC	CSARAPGGTQYF
TRBJ2-3	.	TRBV27	TRBD1	TGTGCCAGCGGTACGGACAGGGGGCTGGGCACAGATACGCAGTATTTT	CASGTDRGLGTDTQYF
TRBJ2-2	.	TRBV6-5	TRBD1	TGTGCCAGCAGCCACAGGGGGCATGGCGGGGAGCTGTTTTTT	CASSHRGHGGELFF
TRBJ2-3	many	TRBV19	.	TGTGCCACTAAAAGGGGAGGAGATACGCAGTATTTT	CATKRGGDTQYF
TRBJ2-7	many	TRBV7-8	TRBD1	TGTGCCAGCAGCTTAGCCGGGACAGGAGTATACGAGCAGTACTTC	CASSLAGTGVYEQYF
TRBJ2-5	many	TRBV11-2	.	TGTGCCAGCAGCTTAGGTACAGGGTACTGGGAGACCCAGTACTTC	CASSLGTGYWETQYF
TRBJ2-7	.	TRBV2	.	TGTGCCAGCAGTGAAGACGGAGGGGAGGACGAGCAGTACTTC	CASSEDGGEDEQYF
TRBJ1-1	many	TRBV24-1	.	TGTGCCACCAGTGATGACCCTGCAGACACTGAAGCTTTCTTT	CATSDDPADTEAFF
TRBJ2-1	many	TRBV14	TRBD1	TGTGCCAGCAGCCAAACTCCCGCACAGGGGTATGAGCAGTTCTTC	CASSQTPAQGYEQFF
TRBJ2-7	few	TRBV6-5	TRBD1	TGTGCCAGCAGTTACTCGATCGGACAGGCCACCTACGAGCAGTACTTC	CASSYSIGQATYEQYF
TRBJ2-7	many	TRBV11-1	TRBD1	TGTGCCAGCAGCTTAAACAGGGGGGTGTACGAGCAGTACTTC	CASSLNRGVYEQYF